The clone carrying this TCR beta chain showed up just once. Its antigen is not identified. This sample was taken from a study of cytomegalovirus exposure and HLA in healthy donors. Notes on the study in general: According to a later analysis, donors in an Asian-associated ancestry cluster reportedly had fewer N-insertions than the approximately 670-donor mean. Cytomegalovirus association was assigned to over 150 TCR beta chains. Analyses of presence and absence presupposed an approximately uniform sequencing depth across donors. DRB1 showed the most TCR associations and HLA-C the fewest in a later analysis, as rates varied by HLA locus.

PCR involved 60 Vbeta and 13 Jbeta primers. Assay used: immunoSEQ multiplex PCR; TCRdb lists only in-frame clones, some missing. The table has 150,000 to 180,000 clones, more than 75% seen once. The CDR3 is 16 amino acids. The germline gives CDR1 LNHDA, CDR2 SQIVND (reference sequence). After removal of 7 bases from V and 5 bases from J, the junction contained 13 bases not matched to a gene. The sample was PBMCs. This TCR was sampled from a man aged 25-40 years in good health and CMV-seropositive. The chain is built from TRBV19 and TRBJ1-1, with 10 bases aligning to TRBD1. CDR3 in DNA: TGTGCCAGTATAGCCCAGGGACAGGGGCTGGGGACTGAAGCTTTCTTT. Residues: CASIAQGQGLGTEAFF.